This T cell receptor (beta chain) is from a study of Ad26.COV2.S vaccination and SARS-CoV-2 variants. Study-wide context: Donor got 5x10^10 or 1x10^11 viral particles of Ad26.COV2.S.

The treatment is: roughly 20 received Ad26.COV2.S at low or high dose, single or two shots; 5 received placebo; per-sample allocation not given. The samples date from day 63 after the first vaccine or placebo injection. The study, taken as a whole, reports: Compared with placebo recipients, vaccine recipients had higher spike-specific TCR breadth. Non-spike TCR breadth did not differ much between vaccine and placebo recipients.

Assay: immunoSEQ multiplex PCR; the TCRdb copy retains only in-frame clones and omits some. Of approximately 400,000 clones listed, 83% are singletons. A word on this clone: Its cognate antigen is unknown.

V dropped 2 bases and J dropped 3 bases, with 4 bases sitting between them. The CDR3 spans 13 residues. CDR1 is SEHNR, CDR2 FQNEAQ, per germline (reference sequence). The sequence was obtained from a person between 18 and 60 years old who received the Ad26.COV2.S COVID-19 vaccine or a placebo. The V and J genes are TRBV7-9 and TRBJ2-2; no reliable D call. This specimen consisted of peripheral blood, obtained in a trial of Ad26.COV2.S vaccine versus placebo. Here the CDR3 reads CASSLSHTGELFF. In DNA form, the CDR3 reads TGTGCCAGCAGCTTATCGCACACCGGGGAGCTGTTTTTT.